These 32 T cell receptor beta chains originate from one sample sequenced in a study of blood T cell repertoires in COVID-19. Only in-frame clones appear in the TCRdb table, and some are missing; sequencing was by immunoSEQ multiplex PCR. Of 350,000 or so clones listed, about 90% are singletons. The material sequenced was peripheral blood. All receptors come from a woman in her twenties or thirties with COVID-19, enrolled during active disease.

The chain recombines TRBV19 with TRBJ2-1; maybe TRBD2 (6 bases). The CDR3 runs to 15 residues. Trimming cost V 6 bases and J 8 bases, with 20 bases left between them. From germline, CDR1 is LNHDA and CDR2 SQIVND (reference sequence). The CDR3 here is CASRGSRVSGYEQFF. DNA of the CDR3: TGTGCCAGTAGAGGATCACGGGTAAGCGGGTATGAGCAGTTCTTC.

The chain is built from TRBV7-9 and TRBJ2-5; 11 nucleotides agree with TRBD1. The CDR3 covers 15 residues. The germline CDR1 and CDR2 sequences are SEHNR and FQNEAQ (reference sequence). V was pared by 5 bases and J by 5 bases, with 7 bases of the junction left unmatched. The DNA of the CDR3 is TGTGCCAGCAGCGGGGACAGGGGGTCTGGGGAGACCCAGTACTTC. This translates into CASSGDRGSGETQYF.

The V gene is TRBV28, the J gene TRBJ1-6; D unresolved. The CDR3 has 17 amino acids. CDR1 and CDR2 from the germline V gene are MDHEN and SYDVKM. V shed 5 bases and J shed 0 bases, with 14 bases lying between them. DNA of the CDR3: TGTGCCAGCAGTGTGGGCCTTTTAAGCTCCTATAATTCACCCCTCCACTTT. Amino acids: CASSVGLLSSYNSPLHF.

The V call is TRBV30, the J call TRBJ1-2; the match to TRBD1 covers 9 bases. Germline CDR1 reads GTSNPN; CDR2 reads SVGIG (reference sequence). V lost 6 bases to trimming and J lost 5 bases; unmatched junction nucleotides: 4. The CDR3 has 12 residues. The CDR3 loop reads CACSQGAYGYTF. The CDR3 bases are TGTGCCTGCTCACAGGGGGCGTATGGCTACACCTTC. Full variable domain (rest looked up from reference TRBV30 and TRBJ1-2): SQTIHQWPATLVQPVGSPLSLECTVEGTSNPNLYWYRQAAGRGLQLLFYSVGIGQISSEVPQNLSASRPQDRQFILSSKKLLLSDSGFYLCACSQGAYGYTFGSGTRLTVV.

V is TRBV11-3 and J is TRBJ2-7, with no clear D. V was shortened by 0 bases and J by 6 bases, with 6 bases between the two germline ends. This CDR3 is 12 amino acids long. Germline V lookup: CDR1 SGHNT, CDR2 YENEEA. CDR3 region: CASSLDRGEQYF. Here the CDR3 DNA reads TGTGCCAGCAGCTTAGATCGCGGCGAGCAGTACTTC.

The chain joins TRBV19 to TRBJ2-1; TRBD2 matches 11 bases. With 5 bases clipped from V and 2 bases from J, the junction kept 8 bases outside the gene matches. CDR1 and CDR2 from the germline V gene are LNHDA and SQIVND (reference sequence). This CDR3 has 17 residues. CDR3 sequence: CASSSNRLAGTYNEQFF. CDR3 nucleotides: TGTGCCAGTAGTTCGAATCGACTAGCGGGAACCTACAATGAGCAGTTCTTC.

The rearrangement joins TRBV28 to TRBJ2-5; a possible D gene is TRBD1 (6 bases). The length of the CDR3 is 13 residues. Germline V gene sequence: CDR1 MDHEN, CDR2 SYDVKM. Between the trimmed V and J ends, which lost 3 bases and 2 bases, there was a span of 7 bases. The CDR3: CASSLGHQETQYF. The DNA for the CDR3 is TGTGCCAGCAGTTTGGGACATCAAGAGACCCAGTACTTC.

The table lists this clone with a few counts. The chain is built from TRBV4-3 and TRBJ1-5; 7 bases map to TRBD1. Trimming removed 6 bases from V and 7 bases from J; junction bases left unmatched: 6. The CDR3 length is 13 residues. Germline-derived CDR1 and CDR2 are LGHNA and YSLEER. CDR3 protein: CASSPRQGQPQHF. The DNA of the CDR3 is TGCGCCAGCAGTCCAAGACAGGGCCAGCCCCAGCATTTT.

V usage is TRBV12-5 and J usage is TRBJ2-1, with a possible D match to TRBD1 (5 bases). CDR1 is LGHNT and CDR2 is FRNRAP in the germline V gene. V was shortened by 7 bases and J by 8 bases, with 15 bases between the two germline ends. The CDR3 runs 13 residues. The CDR3 coding sequence is TGTGCTAGTGACCTGTCCAGGGTGGATGAGCAGTTCTTC. This sequence encodes CASDLSRVDEQFF. Combining the CDR3 with reference TRBV12-5 and TRBJ2-1 gives the whole variable domain DARVTQTPRHKVTEMGQEVTMRCQPILGHNTVFWYRQTMMQGLELLAYFRNRAPLDDSGMPKDRFSAEMPDATLATLKIQPSEPRDSAVYFCASDLSRVDEQFFGPGTRLTVL.

The chain links TRBV18 to TRBJ2-4, with D tentatively TRBD1 (5 bases). Deletions cut 0 bases from V and 2 bases from J, with 11 bases between. Germline lookup yields CDR1 KGHSH and CDR2 LQKENI. The CDR3 has 16 residues. The CDR3 region is CASSPPGRATKNIQYF. The CDR3 DNA reads TGTGCCAGCTCACCACCTGGCAGGGCGACCAAAAACATTCAGTACTTC.

J is TRBJ2-5 and V is TRBV5-6, with TRBD2 identical over 8 bases. V trimming: 4 bases; J trimming: 2 bases; junction bases outside the gene matches: 7. This CDR3 has 15 amino acids. CDR1 and CDR2 from the germline V gene are SGHDT and YYEEEE. CDR3 protein: CASSPRGGRQETQYF. The CDR3 DNA sequence: TGTGCCAGCAGCCCCCGGGGGGGTAGGCAAGAGACCCAGTACTTC.

The genes are TRBV11-2 and TRBJ2-7; 7 nucleotides match TRBD2. This CDR3 is built from 16 residues. Germline lookup yields CDR1 SGHAT and CDR2 FQNNGV. Trimming removed 5 bases from V and 2 bases from J; junction bases left unmatched: 12. Written as DNA, the CDR3 is TGTGCCAGCAGCCCCGCCACAGGACGGGGGGCCTACGAGCAGTACTTC. Protein: CASSPATGRGAYEQYF.

This sequence joins TRBV9 and TRBJ2-1, with D perhaps TRBD2 (5 bases). Germline V CDR1 and CDR2: SGDLS, YYNGEE. V lost 4 bases and J 2 bases, leaving 13 bases between the germline ends. This CDR3 region has 15 residues. The CDR3 loop reads CASSSAGGPYNEQFF. DNA of the CDR3: TGTGCCAGCAGCTCTGCGGGCGGTCCCTACAATGAGCAGTTCTTC.

The chain is built from TRBV5-1 and TRBJ2-1; D possibly corresponds to TRBD1 (6 bases). There are 13 residues in the CDR3. Per the germline V gene, CDR1 is SGHRS and CDR2 is YFSETQ. V was cut by 3 bases and J by 4 bases, with 8 bases left in between. This CDR3 reads CASSSGQYNEQFF. CDR3 DNA: TGCGCCAGCAGCTCAGGACAGTACAATGAGCAGTTCTTC.

The chain couples TRBV2 to TRBJ2-3, with no clear D. V was trimmed by 6 bases and J by 5 bases, leaving 12 bases between them. This CDR3 contains 13 residues. CDR1 and CDR2 (germline): SNHLY, FYNNEI. CDR3: CASRTSRVDTQYF. The DNA for the CDR3 is TGTGCCAGCAGGACCTCCCGGGTAGATACGCAGTATTTT.

The J gene is TRBJ2-3, the V gene TRBV18; 7 nucleotides line up with TRBD2. Germline-derived CDR1 and CDR2 are KGHSH and LQKENI. The CDR3 totals 13 residues. The V and J ends lost 3 bases and 14 bases, in that order; junction bases with no gene match: 11. The CDR3 sequence: CASSPGTTGRLYF. CDR3 DNA sequence: TGTGCCAGCTCACCCGGGACTACTGGAAGATTGTATTTT. Full variable domain (rest looked up from reference TRBV18 and TRBJ2-3): NAGVMQNPRHLVRRRGQEARLRCSPMKGHSHVYWYRQLPEEGLKFMVYLQKENIIDESGMPKERFSAEFPKEGPSILRIQQVVRGDSAAYFCASSPGTTGRLYFGPGTRLTVL.

Only one count was recorded for this clone. V usage is TRBV7-9 and J usage is TRBJ1-5, with D perhaps matching TRBD1 (5 bases). This CDR3 spans 13 amino acids. V lost 5 bases, J lost 9 bases, and 14 bases lay in between. The germline gives CDR1 SEHNR, CDR2 FQNEAQ (reference sequence). This CDR3 reads CASSDRGLWPQHF. For the CDR3, the DNA is TGTGCCAGCAGCGATAGGGGTCTGTGGCCCCAGCATTTT.

The chain combines TRBV19 with TRBJ1-2, with D perhaps TRBD1 (5 bases). CDR3 size: 13 residues. Trimming pared 0 bases from V and 7 bases from J, leaving 9 bases between. Germline CDR1 LNHDA, CDR2 SQIVND (reference sequence). CDR3 loop: CASSIDPGSGYTF. The CDR3 DNA reads TGTGCCAGTAGTATAGATCCAGGGTCTGGCTACACCTTC. Looking up the rest from reference TRBV19 and TRBJ1-2 gives the full variable domain: DGGITQSPKYLFRKEGQNVTLSCEQNLNHDAMYWYRQDPGQGLRLIYYSQIVNDFQKGDIAEGYSVSREKKESFPLTVTSAQKNPTAFYLCASSIDPGSGYTFGSGTRLTVV.

V usage is TRBV4-1 and J usage is TRBJ2-1; TRBD2 matches 9 bases. V dropped 6 bases and J dropped 0; count of bases not matched to a gene: 9. Germline-derived CDR1 and CDR2 are MGHRA and YSYEKL. The CDR3 is made up of 17 amino acids. The CDR3 DNA reads TGCGCCAGCAGTCCTTTGGCGGGAGGGGGCTCCTACAATGAGCAGTTCTTC. Encoded protein: CASSPLAGGGSYNEQFF.

This chain uses TRBV27 with TRBJ2-7; 8 bases fit TRBD1. V gave up 5 bases and J gave up 3 bases; unmatched junction bases: 9. CDR1 MNHEY and CDR2 SMNVEV come from the germline V gene (reference sequence). CDR3 length: 15 amino acids. CDR3 in DNA: TGTGCCAGCAGTCCGGCGGGACAGGAAGGCTACGAGCAGTACTTC. It translates to CASSPAGQEGYEQYF.

The rearrangement links TRBV5-5 to TRBJ2-2; 8 bases align to TRBD1. This CDR3 comprises 16 residues. After removal of 4 bases from V and 2 bases from J, the junction contained 7 bases not matched to a gene. Germline V lookup: CDR1 SGHKS, CDR2 YYEKEE (reference sequence). Here the CDR3 reads CASSATGGTNTGELFF. As DNA, the CDR3 is TGTGCCAGCAGCGCCACAGGGGGTACTAACACCGGGGAGCTGTTTTTT.

The J gene is TRBJ2-7, the V gene TRBV10-3, with D possibly being TRBD2 (5 bases). Germline CDR1 is ENHRY and CDR2 is SYGVKD. Deletions cut 8 bases from V and 7 bases from J, with 18 bases between. CDR3 length: 13 amino acids. CDR3 amino acids: CAIGSGLLGEQYF. CDR3 DNA: TGTGCCATCGGTTCAGGACTCCTAGGTGAGCAGTACTTC.

This chain connects TRBV5-5 to TRBJ1-1; D is unresolved. Trimming shortened V by 4 bases and J by 6 bases, and 22 bases separated the two germline ends. The CDR3 extends over 16 amino acids. CDR1 is SGHKS, CDR2 YYEKEE, per germline (reference sequence). The CDR3 bases are TGTGCCAGCAGCCCGCCGGTCTCCGGGATAGAGCCTGAAGCTTTCTTT. This codes for CASSPPVSGIEPEAFF.

This clone has only one observation. The V and J genes are TRBV7-9 and TRBJ2-7; 8 positions match TRBD1. CDR1 and CDR2 (germline): SEHNR, FQNEAQ (reference sequence). The CDR3 contains 16 residues. Germline trimming cut 5 bases from V and 0 bases from J; bases unmatched to any gene: 9. This chain's CDR3 is CASSTRQGPSSYEQYF. CDR3 nucleotides: TGTGCCAGCAGCACCAGACAGGGGCCGAGCTCCTACGAGCAGTACTTC.

The V call is TRBV6-5, the J call TRBJ2-5, with 7 bases that match TRBD2. Germline V gene data show CDR1 as MNHEY and CDR2 as SVGAGI. V was pared by 2 bases and J by 5 bases, with 5 bases of the junction left unmatched. The CDR3 covers 14 residues. The CDR3 bases are TGTGCCAGCAGTTACCAGGCGGGAGCCGAGACCCAGTACTTC. Amino acid sequence: CASSYQAGAETQYF.

The CDR3 spells CASRPVAGGGETQYF. CDR3 nucleotide sequence: TGTGCCAGCAGGCCCGTAGCGGGAGGCGGGGAGACCCAGTACTTC. The chain recombines TRBV2 with TRBJ2-5; 10 bases align to TRBD2. There are 15 residues in the CDR3. Looked up from germline, CDR1 is SNHLY and CDR2 is FYNNEI. With V trimmed by 6 bases and J by 5 bases, 9 bases remained unmatched.

This sequence joins TRBV28 and TRBJ2-3; D remains ambiguous. V was cut by 5 bases and J by 2 bases, with 11 bases left in between. The CDR3 runs 14 residues. Germline V gives CDR1 MDHEN, CDR2 SYDVKM. As DNA, the CDR3 is TGTGCCAGCAGTGAAGCAGGTATCACAGATACGCAGTATTTT. Its translation: CASSEAGITDTQYF.

This clone has at least ten counts. The chain joins TRBV19 to TRBJ1-1; possible D gene TRBD1, 5 bases. The CDR3 has 15 residues. V lost 2 bases and J 4 bases, leaving 14 bases between the germline ends. The germline gives CDR1 LNHDA, CDR2 SQIVND (reference sequence). This CDR3 is CASSIRRGISTEAFF. The CDR3 coding sequence is TGTGCCAGTAGTATAAGAAGGGGAATCTCCACTGAAGCTTTCTTT.

J is TRBJ2-7 and V is TRBV14, with TRBD1 identical over 12 bases. The germline V gene encodes CDR1 SGHDN and CDR2 FVKESK. After removal of 3 bases from V and 4 bases from J, the junction contained 1 base not matched to a gene. The CDR3 totals 14 residues. The CDR3: CASSQGQGAYEQYF. The CDR3 DNA is TGTGCCAGCAGCCAGGGACAGGGGGCTTACGAGCAGTACTTC.

V and J are TRBV5-8 and TRBJ1-3, with D perhaps TRBD1 (5 bases). Trimming took 3 bases from V and 4 from J, leaving 14 bases between them. Per the germline V gene, CDR1 is SGHTS and CDR2 is YDEGEE. The length of the CDR3 is 15 residues. The CDR3: CASSSPRVHGNTIYF. The CDR3 DNA reads TGTGCCAGCAGCTCGCCCAGGGTGCACGGAAACACCATATATTTT.

The CDR3 sequence: CSVEDLVGGGETQYF. The CDR3 DNA is TGCAGCGTTGAGGACCTCGTCGGGGGGGGAGAGACCCAGTACTTC. The J gene is TRBJ2-5, the V gene TRBV29-1; 8 positions match TRBD2. This CDR3 comprises 15 residues. The germline V gene encodes CDR1 SQVTM and CDR2 ANQGSEA. The trim removed 3 bases at V and 4 bases at J, leaving 10 bases unmatched.

The chain recombines TRBV4-1 with TRBJ1-1, with D possibly TRBD1 on 6 matching bases. Trimming pared 5 bases from V and 0 bases from J, leaving 16 bases between. This CDR3 has 16 amino acids. Looked up from germline, CDR1 is MGHRA and CDR2 is YSYEKL. CDR3 bases: TGCGCCAGCAGCACCACAGGGTCTGGGATGAACACTGAAGCTTTCTTT. The encoded protein is CASSTTGSGMNTEAFF.